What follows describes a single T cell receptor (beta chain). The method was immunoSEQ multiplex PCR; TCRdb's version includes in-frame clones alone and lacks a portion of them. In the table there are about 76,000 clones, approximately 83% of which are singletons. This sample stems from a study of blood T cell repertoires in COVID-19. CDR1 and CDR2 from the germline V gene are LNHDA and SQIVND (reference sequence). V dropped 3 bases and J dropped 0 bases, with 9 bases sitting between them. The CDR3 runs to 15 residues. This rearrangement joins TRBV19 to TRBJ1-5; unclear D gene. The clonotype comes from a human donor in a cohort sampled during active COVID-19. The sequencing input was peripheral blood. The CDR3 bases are TGTGCCAGTAGTATTCGACAAGGTAGCAATCAGCCCCAGCATTTT. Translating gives CASSIRQGSNQPQHF.